This is a list of T cell receptor beta chains from one sample in a study of early T cells in non-severe SARS-CoV-2 infection. A single record per CDR3 protein comes from TCRdb applying MiXCR to the 5' RACE reads. The sample has more than 25,000 distinct CDR3 sequences, roughly 4.6% seen once. The sequencing used whole blood, collected at baseline. These receptors all stem from an adult who was a healthcare worker with PCR-confirmed SARS-CoV-2 infection or an uninfected control (not recorded which). Both conserved end residues are part of each CDR3. D genes are given only for firm matches. Expanded clones get a size class; other rows say once, few or many, or leave the size out.

>many|TRBD1|TRBJ2-2|TRBV7-2
CASSSGQGPTGELFF
TGTGCCAGCAGCTCGGGACAGGGCCCCACCGGGGAGCTGTTTTTT
>many|TRBD2|TRBJ2-1|TRBV18
CASSPGSGRGNEQFF
TGTGCCAGCTCACCCGGCAGCGGGAGAGGCAATGAGCAGTTCTTC
>many|TRBD1|TRBJ1-5|TRBV6-4
CASSPDRGQPQHF
TGTGCCAGCAGTCCTGACAGGGGTCAGCCCCAGCATTTT
>NA|NA|TRBJ2-7|TRBV3-1
CASSQAYEQYF
TGTGCCAGCAGCCAAGCCTACGAGCAGTACTTC
>NA|NA|TRBJ2-2|TRBV7-8
CASSLGLARNTGELFF
TGTGCCAGCAGCTTAGGGCTAGCGAGGAACACCGGGGAGCTGTTTTTT
>many|NA|TRBJ2-1|TRBV12-3/TRBV12-4
CASSWFNEQFF
TGTGCCAGCAGCTGGTTCAATGAGCAGTTCTTC
>few|TRBD1|TRBJ2-7|TRBV7-6
CASSASDRVGSYEQYF
TGTGCCAGCAGCGCCTCTGACAGGGTGGGGTCCTACGAGCAGTACTTC
>NA|TRBD1|TRBJ2-5|TRBV7-8
CASSPNNRGYQETQYF
TGTGCCAGCAGCCCGAATAACAGGGGGTACCAAGAGACCCAGTACTTC
>NA|NA|TRBJ1-5|TRBV6-6
CASSPDSYSNQPQHF
TGTGCCAGCAGTCCGGACAGCTATAGCAATCAGCCCCAGCATTTT
>NA|NA|TRBJ2-5|TRBV14
CASSQVGGSGPQETQYF
TGTGCCAGCAGCCAAGTCGGGGGATCGGGTCCCCAAGAGACCCAGTACTTC
>many|TRBD1|TRBJ2-7|TRBV7-8
CASLSSDRSSYEQYF
TGTGCCAGCCTTTCGTCGGACAGGAGCTCCTACGAGCAGTACTTC
>many|NA|TRBJ1-1|TRBV6-2/TRBV6-3
CASSVSKVDILEAFF
TGTGCCAGCAGCGTATCTAAAGTGGACATCCTAGAAGCTTTCTTT
>many|NA|TRBJ2-1|TRBV30
CAWSRPYEQFF
TGTGCCTGGAGTCGTCCCTATGAGCAGTTCTTC
>few|TRBD1|TRBJ2-7|TRBV19
CASSRRQGAYEQYF
TGTGCCAGTAGCCGACGACAGGGGGCCTACGAGCAGTACTTC
>many|NA|TRBJ2-1|TRBV14
CASSQRPGALSSYNEQFF
TGTGCCAGCAGCCAACGACCCGGGGCGTTAAGCTCCTACAATGAGCAGTTCTTC
>many|NA|TRBJ2-1|TRBV29-1
CSVVTGTYNEQFF
TGCAGCGTTGTAACGGGGACCTACAATGAGCAGTTCTTC
>many|TRBD1|TRBJ2-7|TRBV12-3/TRBV12-4
CASSKGQGAREQYF
TGTGCCAGCAGTAAGGGACAGGGGGCGAGGGAGCAGTACTTC
>NA|TRBD2|TRBJ2-5|TRBV7-7
CASSQGLAGETQYF
TGTGCCAGCAGCCAGGGACTAGCTGGGGAGACCCAGTACTTC
>many|NA|TRBJ1-1|TRBV18
CASSPPGRNTEAFF
TGTGCCAGCTCACCACCAGGGAGGAACACTGAAGCTTTCTTT
>many|NA|TRBJ1-5|TRBV4-2
CASSQERGVGNQPQHF
TGTGCCAGCAGCCAAGAGAGGGGGGTGGGCAATCAGCCCCAGCATTTT
>many|NA|TRBJ1-2|TRBV6-1
CASSETPGTYGYTF
TGTGCCAGCAGTGAAACCCCAGGGACCTATGGCTACACCTTC
>few|NA|TRBJ2-5|TRBV20-1
CSTGDRRKETQYF
TGCAGTACTGGAGACAGGAGAAAAGAGACCCAGTACTTC
>many|TRBD2|TRBJ2-4|TRBV4-1
CASSQVGTREDIQYF
TGCGCCAGCAGCCAAGTCGGGACTAGAGAGGACATTCAGTACTTC
>many|NA|TRBJ1-2|TRBV4-2
CASSQDLGDPNYGYTF
TGTGCCAGCAGCCAAGATCTGGGGGACCCTAACTATGGCTACACCTTC
>many|TRBD1|TRBJ2-7|TRBV5-1
CASALRGRHEQYF
TGCGCCAGCGCCTTGAGGGGGCGGCACGAGCAGTACTTC
>many|NA|TRBJ2-7|TRBV6-6
CASSHRRYEQYF
TGTGCCAGCAGTCACAGACGATACGAGCAGTACTTC
>NA|NA|TRBJ2-7|TRBV11-3
CASSGGSYEQYF
TGTGCCAGCAGCGGGGGCAGCTACGAGCAGTACTTC
>many|NA|TRBJ2-7|TRBV7-2
CASSPKSLDDGQYF
TGTGCCAGCAGCCCCAAAAGCTTAGACGATGGGCAGTACTTC
>many|TRBD1|TRBJ2-5|TRBV2
CASSGTTGEEETQYF
TGTGCCAGCAGTGGAACGACAGGGGAAGAAGAGACCCAGTACTTC
>many|TRBD2|TRBJ2-3|TRBV7-9
CASRPSGGSTDTQYF
TGTGCCAGCAGGCCTAGCGGGGGGAGCACAGATACGCAGTATTTT
>once|NA|TRBJ2-1|TRBV9
CASSVVTGSSYNEQFF
TGTGCCAGCAGCGTAGTGACGGGGAGCTCCTACAATGAGCAGTTCTTC
>many|NA|TRBJ1-1|TRBV18
CASSWTVMNTEAFF
TGTGCCAGCTCGTGGACAGTTATGAACACTGAAGCTTTCTTT
>many|TRBD1|TRBJ1-1|TRBV7-2
CASSFGTGLNTEAFF
TGTGCCAGCAGTTTTGGGACAGGTCTGAACACTGAAGCTTTCTTT
>many|TRBD1|TRBJ1-1|TRBV20-1
CSAAAGGLNTEAFF
TGCAGTGCCGCCGCAGGGGGGCTGAACACTGAAGCTTTCTTT
>NA|TRBD2|TRBJ2-7|TRBV7-2
CASSLSGGGYEQYF
TGTGCCAGCAGCCTTAGCGGGGGGGGCTACGAGCAGTACTTC
>many|NA|TRBJ2-2|TRBV7-9
CASSRMGGRRTGELFF
TGTGCCAGCAGCCGGATGGGGGGAAGGAGGACCGGGGAGCTGTTTTTT
>NA|TRBD2|TRBJ2-7|TRBV20-1
CSAFPYRLAGDKYEQYF
TGCAGTGCTTTTCCATATCGACTAGCGGGGGATAAGTACGAGCAGTACTTC
>many|NA|TRBJ2-7|TRBV9
CASSTQSASYEQYF
TGTGCCAGCAGCACACAATCAGCCTCCTACGAGCAGTACTTC
>many|NA|TRBJ2-7|TRBV18
CASSRTGSYYEQYF
TGTGCCAGCTCCCGGACCGGGTCATACTACGAGCAGTACTTC
>NA|TRBD1|TRBJ2-7|TRBV7-2
CASSSRGLSSYEQYF
TGTGCCAGCAGCTCCAGGGGGCTGAGCTCCTACGAGCAGTACTTC
>many|NA|TRBJ2-5|TRBV11-1
CASSVRGGQETQYF
TGTGCCAGCAGCGTCAGGGGAGGTCAAGAGACCCAGTACTTC
>many|NA|TRBJ2-2|TRBV20-1
CSARSSSGTGELFF
TGCAGTGCACGATCCTCGTCCGGTACCGGGGAGCTGTTTTTT
>many|NA|TRBJ1-6|TRBV7-2
CASSLATLGDSPLHF
TGTGCCAGCAGCTTAGCCACATTGGGGGATTCACCCCTCCACTTT
>many|NA|TRBJ2-1|TRBV6-5
CASTSFWDEQFF
TGTGCCAGCACCAGTTTCTGGGATGAGCAGTTCTTC
>many|NA|TRBJ2-2|TRBV20-1
CSAEAGVFTGELFF
TGCAGTGCTGAGGCAGGTGTGTTCACCGGGGAGCTGTTTTTT
>many|NA|TRBJ2-1|TRBV7-6
CASSLGPANEQFF
TGTGCCAGCAGCTTAGGCCCGGCGAATGAGCAGTTCTTC
>many|TRBD1|TRBJ2-5|TRBV14
CASSSTGGETQYF
TGTGCCAGCAGCTCGACAGGGGGAGAGACCCAGTACTTC
>few|NA|TRBJ2-2|TRBV7-9
CASSYSPNTGELFF
TGTGCCAGCAGCTACAGCCCGAACACCGGGGAGCTGTTTTTT
>many|TRBD2|TRBJ2-5|TRBV20-1
CSASKGLVETQYF
TGCAGTGCTAGTAAGGGACTAGTAGAGACCCAGTACTTC
>NA|TRBD1|TRBJ1-3|TRBV7-2
CASSFTGTGGTPTGNTIYF
TGTGCCAGCAGCTTCACCGGGACAGGGGGGACTCCAACTGGAAACACCATATATTTT
>NA|NA|TRBJ2-1|TRBV10-1
CASSAPGSSYNEQFF
TGCGCCAGCAGCGCCCCAGGGAGCTCCTACAATGAGCAGTTCTTC
>few|TRBD2|TRBJ2-3|TRBV19
CASSTRTSSDTDTQYF
TGTGCCAGTAGTACCCGGACTAGTTCCGACACAGATACGCAGTATTTT